This T cell receptor beta chain was documented in a study of T cell responses to AZD1222 COVID-19 vaccine. General observations from the study: Two AZD1222 doses significantly raised spike-specific TCR breadth and depth over controls.

The V end lost 5 bases, the J end lost 0 bases, and 14 bases lay between the germline ends. The CDR3 consists of 15 residues. Germline V CDR1 and CDR2: SQVTM, ANQGSEA. Profiling relied on immunoSEQ multiplex PCR, and the TCRdb table lists in-frame clones only, not all of them. The table shows nearly 110,000 clones, with about 90% occurring only once. Points on this clone: Its specificity is not known.

This chain connects TRBV29-1 to TRBJ1-3; D is possibly TRBD1 (6 bases). Material: peripheral blood, obtained 28 days after the second AZD1222 dose. The receptor's source is an adult who received the AZD1222 COVID-19 vaccine. The CDR3 here is CSVSGTPISGNTIYF. The CDR3 bases are TGCAGCGTTTCCGGGACACCCATCTCTGGAAACACCATATATTTT.